The TCR beta chain described here comes from a study of CD8+CD57+ T cells in acquired aplastic anemia. Profiles of TCR beta VDJ and CDR3 were generated from a genomic DNA template. TCRdb redid the calling of the reads with MiXCR, one entry per CDR3 protein. The sample yields 150,000 to 200,000 distinct CDR3 sequences, around 52% seen once. Flow cytometry had shown expanded CD8+CD57+ cells in the patients chosen for sequencing. This CDR3 region has 14 residues. With 3 bases removed from V and 4 bases from J, the gap between germline ends came to 12 bases. Germline CDR1 and CDR2: SGDLS and YYNGEE. The chain uses TRBV9 and TRBJ2-3; perhaps TRBD2 as D (5 bases). Sequencing was carried out using sorted CD4+, CD8+, or CD8+CD57+ T cells (not recorded which) from PBMCs. This TCR was sampled from a human donor with aplastic anemia. CDR3 amino acids: CASSAQYGADTQYF. The CDR3 nucleotides are TGTGCCAGCAGCGCGCAGTACGGGGCAGATACGCAGTATTTT.